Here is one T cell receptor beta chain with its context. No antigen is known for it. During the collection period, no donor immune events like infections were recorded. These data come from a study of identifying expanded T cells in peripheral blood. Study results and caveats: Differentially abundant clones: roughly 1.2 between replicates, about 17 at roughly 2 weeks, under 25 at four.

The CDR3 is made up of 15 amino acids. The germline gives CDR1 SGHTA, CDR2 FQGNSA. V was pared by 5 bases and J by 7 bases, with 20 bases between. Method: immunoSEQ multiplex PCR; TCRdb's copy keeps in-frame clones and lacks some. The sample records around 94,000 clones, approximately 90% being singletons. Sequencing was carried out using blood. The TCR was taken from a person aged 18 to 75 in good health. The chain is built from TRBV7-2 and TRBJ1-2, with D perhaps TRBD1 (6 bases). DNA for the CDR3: TGTGCCAGCAGCACACGGACAGAGGGGCGTCGTGGCTACACCTTC. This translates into CASSTRTEGRRGYTF. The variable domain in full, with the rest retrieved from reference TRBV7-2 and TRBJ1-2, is GAGVSQSPSNKVTEKGKDVELRCDPISGHTALYWYRQSLGQGLEFLIYFQGNSAPDKSGLPSDRFSAERTGGSVSTLTIQRTQQEDSAVYLCASSTRTEGRRGYTFGSGTRLTVV.